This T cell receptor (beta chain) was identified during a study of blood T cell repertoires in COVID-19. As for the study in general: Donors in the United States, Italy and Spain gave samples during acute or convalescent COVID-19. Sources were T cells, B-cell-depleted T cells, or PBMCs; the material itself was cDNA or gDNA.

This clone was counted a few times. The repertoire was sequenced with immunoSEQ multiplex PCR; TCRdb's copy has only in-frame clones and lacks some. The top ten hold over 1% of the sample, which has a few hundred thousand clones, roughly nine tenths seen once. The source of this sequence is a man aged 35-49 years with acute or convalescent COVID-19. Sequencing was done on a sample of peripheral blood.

CDR3 protein: CASSPSGGAYNEKLFF. The CDR3 bases are TGTGCCAGCTCACCCAGCGGAGGGGCCTATAATGAAAAACTGTTTTTT. The chain couples TRBV18 to TRBJ1-4; possibly TRBD1 for D (5 bases). V dropped 3 bases and J dropped 4 bases, with 15 bases sitting between them. CDR3 length: 16 residues. The V gene's germline CDR1 is KGHSH and CDR2 LQKENI.